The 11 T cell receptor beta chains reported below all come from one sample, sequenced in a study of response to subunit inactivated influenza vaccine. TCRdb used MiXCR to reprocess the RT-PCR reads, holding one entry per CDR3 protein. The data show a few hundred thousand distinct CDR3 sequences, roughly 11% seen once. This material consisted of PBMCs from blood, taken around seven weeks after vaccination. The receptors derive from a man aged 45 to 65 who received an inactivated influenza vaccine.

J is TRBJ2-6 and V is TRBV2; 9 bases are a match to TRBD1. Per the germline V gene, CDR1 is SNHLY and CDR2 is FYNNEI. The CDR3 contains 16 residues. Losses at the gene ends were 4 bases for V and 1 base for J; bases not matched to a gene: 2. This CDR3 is CASSAGTGSGANVLTF. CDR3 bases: TGTGCCAGCAGTGCTGGGACAGGGTCTGGGGCCAACGTCCTGACTTTC.

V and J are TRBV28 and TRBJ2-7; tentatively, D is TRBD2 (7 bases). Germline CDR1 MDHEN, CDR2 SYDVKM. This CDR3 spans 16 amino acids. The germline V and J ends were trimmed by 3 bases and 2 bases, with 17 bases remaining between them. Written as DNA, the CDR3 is TGTGCCAGCAGTTTCGGGAAAGGGCGGGGGCCCTACGAGCAGTACTTC. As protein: CASSFGKGRGPYEQYF.

In DNA, the CDR3 is TGTGCCAGCAGCTTAGCGCGGCTAGCGGGAGCTGGCCACAATGAGCAGTTCTTC. Amino acids: CASSLARLAGAGHNEQFF. V and J are TRBV7-6 and TRBJ2-1; TRBD2 agrees at 10 bases. This CDR3 contains 18 residues. Trimming cost V 0 bases and J 5 bases; bases outside gene matches: 10. Germline values: CDR1 SGHVS, CDR2 FNYEAQ.

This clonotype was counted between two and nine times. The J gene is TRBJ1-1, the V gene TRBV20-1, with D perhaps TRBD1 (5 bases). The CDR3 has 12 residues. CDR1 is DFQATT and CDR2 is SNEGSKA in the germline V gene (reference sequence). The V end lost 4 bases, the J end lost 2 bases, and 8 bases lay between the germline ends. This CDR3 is CSATTVNTEAFF. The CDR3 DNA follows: TGCAGTGCTACGACAGTAAACACTGAAGCTTTCTTT.

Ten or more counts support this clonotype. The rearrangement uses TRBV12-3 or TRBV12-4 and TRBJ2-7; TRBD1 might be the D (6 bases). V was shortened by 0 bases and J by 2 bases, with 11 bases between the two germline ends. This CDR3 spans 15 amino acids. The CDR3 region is CASSLAQGLPYEQYF. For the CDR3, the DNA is TGTGCCAGCAGTTTAGCACAGGGCTTACCCTACGAGCAGTACTTC.

The CDR3: CASSFPMGQGINEQFF. CDR3 nucleotides: TGTGCCAGCAGCTTCCCGATGGGACAGGGGATCAATGAGCAGTTCTTC. V is TRBV7-9 and J is TRBJ2-1; 10 positions match TRBD1. Germline values: CDR1 SEHNR, CDR2 FQNEAQ (reference sequence). There are 16 residues in the CDR3. The V segment lost 3 bases and the J segment 6 bases; nucleotides outside the gene matches: 8.

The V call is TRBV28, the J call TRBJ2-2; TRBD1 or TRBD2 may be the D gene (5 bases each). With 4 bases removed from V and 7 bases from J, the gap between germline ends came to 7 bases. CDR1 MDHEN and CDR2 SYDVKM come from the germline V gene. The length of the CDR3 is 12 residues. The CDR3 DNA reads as TGTGCCAGCAGTTGGGGGTTCGGGGAGCTGTTTTTT. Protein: CASSWGFGELFF.

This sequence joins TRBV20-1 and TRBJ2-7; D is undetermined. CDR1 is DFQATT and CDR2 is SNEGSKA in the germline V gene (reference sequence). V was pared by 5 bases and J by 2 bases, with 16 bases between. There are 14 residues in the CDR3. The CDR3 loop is CSARPLGLPYEQYF. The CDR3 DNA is TGCAGTGCTCGCCCCCTCGGCCTTCCCTACGAGCAGTACTTC.

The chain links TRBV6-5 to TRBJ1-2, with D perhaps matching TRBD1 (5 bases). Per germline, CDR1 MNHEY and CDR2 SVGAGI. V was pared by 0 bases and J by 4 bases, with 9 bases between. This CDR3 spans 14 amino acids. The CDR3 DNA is TGTGCCAGCAGTTACTCCGCAGGGATCTATGGCTACACCTTC. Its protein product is CASSYSAGIYGYTF.

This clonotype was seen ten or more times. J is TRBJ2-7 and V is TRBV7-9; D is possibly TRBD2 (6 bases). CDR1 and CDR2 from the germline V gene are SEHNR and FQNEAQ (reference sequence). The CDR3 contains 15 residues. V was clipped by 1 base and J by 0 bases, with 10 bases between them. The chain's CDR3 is CASSLGREASYEQYF. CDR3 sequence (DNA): TGTGCCAGCAGCTTAGGCAGGGAGGCCTCCTACGAGCAGTACTTC.

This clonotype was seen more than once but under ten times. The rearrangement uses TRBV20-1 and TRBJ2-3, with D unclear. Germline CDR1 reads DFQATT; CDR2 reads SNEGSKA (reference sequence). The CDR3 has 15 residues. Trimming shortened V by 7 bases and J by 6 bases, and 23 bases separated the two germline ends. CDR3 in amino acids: CSVMTSYRSLDTQYF. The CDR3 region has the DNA TGCAGTGTCATGACATCCTACCGCAGCCTTGATACGCAGTATTTT.